The 2 T cell receptor beta chains presented below share a single source sample, sequenced in a study of blood T cell repertoires in COVID-19. Generated by immunoSEQ multiplex PCR, the TCRdb table keeps only in-frame clones and is missing some. The repertoire holds some 400,000 clones, with around 92% as singletons. The sequencing sample was made of PBMCs or T cells enriched from blood (not recorded which). These receptors came from a woman aged 25-40 years who had recovered from COVID-19.

V is TRBV4-1 and J is TRBJ2-1, with D unclear. The CDR3 has 12 amino acids. Germline CDR1 and CDR2: MGHRA and YSYEKL. The germline V and J ends were trimmed by 2 bases and 5 bases, with 4 bases remaining between them. CDR3 protein: CASSQFNNEQFF. The CDR3 region has the DNA TGCGCCAGCAGCCAATTCAACAATGAGCAGTTCTTC.

This clone was seen just once. The chain employs TRBV7-2 and TRBJ2-2, with 7 bases lining up with TRBD1. Germline V gene data show CDR1 as SGHTA and CDR2 as FQGNSA. The ends lost 5 bases at V and 4 bases at J; junction bases unmatched: 7. The CDR3 runs to 15 residues. This CDR3 reads CASSQTGQSTGELFF. The CDR3 DNA sequence: TGTGCCAGCAGCCAGACGGGACAGAGCACCGGGGAGCTGTTTTTT.